This TCR beta chain derives from a study of T cells in Graves' hyperthyroidism and ophthalmopathy. This clonotype was counted at least ten times. Its antigen is as yet unknown. Study-level findings and limits: With a median lead of around 5.9 months before onset, the model predicted ophthalmopathy. The authors' 13 V-J model separated ophthalmopathy from stable hyperthyroidism.

Pregnant or lactating patients were excluded, as were those with uncontrolled infection or other autoimmune disease. PBMCs were derived from around 10 ml fresh peripheral blood. RNA transcripts served as the template for amplifying TCR beta CDR3 regions. Carried out on the TCR CDR3, a first-round RT-PCR used the HTBI primer set. TCRdb ran MiXCR on the multiplex PCR reads and lists one entry per CDR3 protein. The data contain over 400,000 distinct CDR3 sequences, 14% to 15% of them singletons. Trimming took off 0 bases at V and 5 bases at J, with 11 bases between the two ends. This CDR3 contains 13 residues. Looked up from germline, CDR1 is DFQATT and CDR2 is SNEGSKA (reference sequence).

This TCR was recovered from a young man with Graves' ophthalmopathy. Sequencing was performed on blood. The V call is TRBV20-1, the J call TRBJ2-7, with a weak D call TRBD1 (5 bases). The CDR3 sequence is CSARDPVGDEQYF. The CDR3 DNA is TGCAGTGCTAGAGATCCCGTAGGGGACGAGCAGTACTTC.